Sequencing of this T cell receptor beta chain was carried out in a study of T-cell reconstitution after alpha-beta-depleted transplantation in children. Study-level findings and limits: T cells produced anew were the main source of T-cell counts and diversity one year after transplant. Expanded graft clones, several hundred of them, were reportedly the source of alpha-beta T cells about two months after transplant.

The CDR3 sequence is 17 residues long. Trimming took 0 bases from V and 1 from J; bases not matched to a gene: 5. Germline CDR1 DFQATT, CDR2 SNEGSKA (reference sequence). A few counts support this clonotype. Antigen specificity is unknown. The TCRbeta library was prepared with unique molecular identifiers. TCRdb used MiXCR to reprocess the PCR reads, holding one entry per CDR3 protein. Of fewer than 750,000 distinct CDR3 sequences listed, approximately 22% are singletons. Source: PBMCs, mostly from graft donor cells, taken 360 days after TCRalphabeta/CD19-depleted stem cell transplant. This chain links TRBV20-1 with TRBJ2-1; 11 positions match TRBD2. This receptor was obtained from a boy under three years old who had a stem cell transplant for acute myeloid leukemia, so the T cells may come from the graft donor. CDR3 amino acids: CSARDLAGGPSYNEQFF. CDR3 DNA sequence: TGCAGTGCTAGAGATTTAGCGGGGGGGCCTTCCTACAATGAGCAGTTCTTC.